This passage covers 28 T cell receptor beta chains from one sample sequenced in a study of cytomegalovirus exposure and HLA in healthy donors. The PCR was carried out with 60 Vbeta primers and 13 Jbeta primers. TCRdb's copy holds only in-frame clones and misses some; the assay was immunoSEQ multiplex PCR. The sample includes about 130,000 clones, 80% of them seen just once. Input material: PBMCs. The receptors originated from a man aged 40-50 years in good health and CMV-seronegative.

J is TRBJ2-2 and V is TRBV27, with D maybe TRBD1 (5 bases). The CDR3 extends over 14 amino acids. The germline V and J ends were trimmed by 4 bases and 5 bases, with 11 bases remaining between them. Per germline, CDR1 MNHEY and CDR2 SMNVEV (reference sequence). As DNA, the CDR3 is TGTGCCAGCAGTTCAGGGCTCCATACCGGGGAGCTGTTTTTT. This sequence encodes CASSSGLHTGELFF.

The chain is built from TRBV2 and TRBJ1-2; possible D gene TRBD1, 5 bases. CDR3 length: 15 residues. V lost 3 bases and J lost 2, with 13 bases in between. Germline V gene lookup returns CDR1 SNHLY and CDR2 FYNNEI. The CDR3 loop reads CASSDVGARNYGYTF. In nucleotides, the CDR3 is TGTGCCAGCAGTGATGTAGGGGCCCGCAACTATGGCTACACCTTC.

V and J are TRBV18 and TRBJ2-6, with TRBD1 identical over 9 bases. The CDR3 is 17 residues long. The germline V gene has CDR1 KGHSH and CDR2 LQKENI. The junction had 4 bases not matched to a gene; V was cut back by 3 bases and J by 1 base. The CDR3 DNA follows: TGTGCCAGCTCACCCCGGGACAGGGTATCTGGGGCCAACGTCCTGACTTTC. Translation: CASSPRDRVSGANVLTF.

The chain employs TRBV29-1 and TRBJ2-7, with a possible D match to TRBD2 (5 bases). CDR1 is SQVTM and CDR2 is ANQGSEA in the germline V gene. CDR3 length equals 14 residues. The ends were cut back, 4 bases at V and 2 bases at J, with 15 bases in the middle. The CDR3 region is CSVGGFMSPYEQYF. As DNA, the CDR3 is TGCAGCGTTGGCGGGTTCATGAGTCCCTACGAGCAGTACTTC.

This clone was seen more than once but under ten times. The J gene is TRBJ2-7, the V gene TRBV23-1, with TRBD1 as a possible D gene (5 bases). TRBV23-1 is given ORF status, its function remaining uncertain. There are 13 residues in the CDR3. With 6 bases removed from V and 3 bases from J, the gap between germline ends came to 12 bases. CDR3: CASSPDRIYEQYF. CDR3 sequence (DNA): TGCGCCAGCAGCCCTGACAGAATCTACGAGCAGTACTTC.

This clone came up a few times. CDR3 in amino acids: CASSPPGLPNTGELFF. In DNA form, the CDR3 reads TGTGCCAGCTCACCACCGGGGCTCCCGAACACCGGGGAGCTGTTTTTT. The rearrangement joins TRBV18 to TRBJ2-2; D might be TRBD1 (5 bases). Germline CDR1 and CDR2: KGHSH and LQKENI. This CDR3 has 16 amino acids. The V end was cut by 0 bases, the J end by 0 bases, with 8 bases between.

The chain employs TRBV6-5 and TRBJ2-5; D might be TRBD1 (5 bases). V gave up 2 bases and J gave up 4 bases, with 11 bases separating them. The germline gives CDR1 MNHEY, CDR2 SVGAGI. This CDR3 contains 14 residues. The CDR3, as DNA: TGTGCCAGCAGTTACGAGTTTAGGGGAGAGACCCAGTACTTC. It specifies CASSYEFRGETQYF.

The rearrangement uses TRBV18 and TRBJ2-2; 8 bases agree with TRBD2. J was trimmed by 5 bases and V by 3 bases; bases with no gene match: 8. The CDR3 runs to 16 residues. Germline CDR1 reads KGHSH; CDR2 reads LQKENI. The CDR3 is CASSPRAGAVTGELFF. DNA for the CDR3: TGTGCCAGCTCACCTAGAGCGGGGGCGGTGACCGGGGAGCTGTTTTTT.

The chain couples TRBV2 to TRBJ2-6; 9 bases line up with TRBD1. V shed 6 bases, J shed 11 bases, and the junction held 8 bases outside the gene matches. The CDR3 runs to 14 residues. The germline V gene has CDR1 SNHLY and CDR2 FYNNEI. For the CDR3, the DNA is TGTGCCAGCAGCGTGACGGGACAGGGTTACGTCCTGACTTTC. It encodes CASSVTGQGYVLTF. Using reference TRBV2 and TRBJ2-6 for the parts outside the CDR3, the full variable domain is EPEVTQTPSHQVTQMGQEVILRCVPISNHLYFYWYRQILGQKVEFLVSFYNNEISEKSEIFDDQFSVERPDGSNFTLKIRSTKLEDSAMYFCASSVTGQGYVLTFGAGSRLTVL.

The J gene is TRBJ1-5, the V gene TRBV28; no reliable D call. Germline CDR1 and CDR2: MDHEN and SYDVKM. The V end was cut by 5 bases, the J end by 6 bases, with 14 bases between. CDR3 length equals 14 residues. The CDR3 spells CASSPIRGFQPQHF. The CDR3 DNA reads TGTGCCAGCAGTCCCATTCGAGGGTTTCAGCCCCAGCATTTT. Together with reference TRBV28 and TRBJ1-5, the CDR3 gives the full variable domain: DVKVTQSSRYLVKRTGEKVFLECVQDMDHENMFWYRQDPGLGLRLIYFSYDVKMKEKGDIPEGYSVSREKKERFSLILESASTNQTSMYLCASSPIRGFQPQHFGDGTRLSIL.

This clone has just one count. The CDR3 region is CASRKDRGPYEQYF. The CDR3 DNA sequence: TGTGCCAGCAGGAAAGACAGGGGGCCCTACGAGCAGTACTTC. The chain links TRBV6-5 to TRBJ2-7, with TRBD1 identical over 10 bases. The CDR3 has 14 residues. Germline CDR1 reads MNHEY; CDR2 reads SVGAGI. The trim removed 6 bases at V and 2 bases at J, leaving 4 bases unmatched.

The chain carries TRBV9 and TRBJ1-5; tentative D call: TRBD1 (5 bases). The CDR3 covers 17 residues. CDR1 and CDR2 from the germline V gene are SGDLS and YYNGEE. V lost 4 bases and J 0 bases, leaving 17 bases between the germline ends. This CDR3 reads CASSPLRGWVSNQPQHF. The DNA for the CDR3 is TGTGCCAGCAGCCCCCTCCGGGGGTGGGTTAGCAATCAGCCCCAGCATTTT.

The rearrangement joins TRBV5-4 to TRBJ2-2; TRBD2 is a possible D gene (6 bases). The CDR3 contains 15 residues. Per the germline V gene, CDR1 is SGHNT and CDR2 is YYREEE (reference sequence). Trimming took 0 bases from V and 6 from J, leaving 12 bases between them. Here the CDR3 DNA reads TGTGCCAGCAGCTTGGCGCAGGGAGGAGCCGGGGAGCTGTTTTTT. Translation gives CASSLAQGGAGELFF.

CDR3 sequence: CASRRTGTNTEAFF. DNA for the CDR3: TGTGCCAGCAGGCGGACAGGGACGAACACTGAAGCTTTCTTT. The chain combines TRBV2 with TRBJ1-1; 8 bases match TRBD1. With V trimmed by 6 bases and J by 1 base, 4 bases remained unmatched. Germline values: CDR1 SNHLY, CDR2 FYNNEI. The CDR3 length is 14 residues.

On this clone itself: At one end, the junction sequence differs from germline, possibly due to a read error. The genes are TRBV10-3 and TRBJ2-3; 10 bases fit TRBD2. This CDR3 comprises 13 residues. The germline gives CDR1 ENHRY, CDR2 SYGVKD. The CDR3 region is CAISTTSGWIYPW. The DNA of the CDR3 is TGTGCCATCAGCACGACTAGCGGGTGGATTTACCCTTGG.

V and J are TRBV27 and TRBJ2-1; 8 positions agree with TRBD1. J lost 2 bases, V lost 3 bases, and 3 bases had no gene match. The CDR3 is made up of 15 amino acids. Germline CDR1 MNHEY, CDR2 SMNVEV (reference sequence). The CDR3 protein is CASSLAGQAYNEQFF. For the CDR3, the DNA is TGTGCCAGCAGTTTGGCGGGACAGGCCTACAATGAGCAGTTCTTC.

Worth noting for this clone: The missing conserved phenylalanine or tryptophan at the end of this CDR3 makes a read error likely. V gene TRBV5-1 combines with J gene TRBJ2-4; D uncertain. Germline values: CDR1 SGHRS, CDR2 YFSETQ. Trimming left V 0 bases short and J 8 bases short, with 9 bases between. The CDR3 spans 13 residues. The CDR3 nucleotides are TGCGCCAGCAGCTTGGTGGGTATAGACATTCAGTACGTC. Translating gives CASSLVGIDIQYV.

This clone was seen more than once but under ten times. The gene calls are TRBV5-6 and TRBJ2-5, with a possible D match to TRBD2 (6 bases). From germline, CDR1 is SGHDT and CDR2 YYEEEE. Between the trimmed V and J ends, which lost 4 bases and 3 bases, there was a span of 22 bases. The CDR3 contains 17 residues. The chain's CDR3 is CASSPGFGGRREETQYF. As DNA, the CDR3 is TGTGCCAGCAGCCCCGGTTTTGGGGGGAGGCGGGAAGAGACCCAGTACTTC.

The chain carries TRBV28 and TRBJ1-5; 7 bases agree with TRBD1. This CDR3 is built from 14 residues. Germline trimming cut 7 bases from V and 4 bases from J; bases unmatched to any gene: 7. The germline CDR1 and CDR2 sequences are MDHEN and SYDVKM. CDR3 nucleotides: TGTGCCAGCAATAGGGCAGGGGGGAATCAGCCCCAGCATTTT. As protein: CASNRAGGNQPQHF.

The gene calls are TRBV27 and TRBJ1-1; 8 nucleotides align to TRBD1. This CDR3 has 13 residues. CDR1 MNHEY and CDR2 SMNVEV come from the germline V gene (reference sequence). With V trimmed by 3 bases and J by 7 bases, 4 bases remained unmatched. The CDR3 here is CASSLGQEYEAFF. The CDR3 DNA sequence: TGTGCCAGCAGTTTGGGACAGGAGTATGAAGCTTTCTTT.

Only a few counts were recorded for this clone. As DNA, the CDR3 is TGCGCCAGCAGTAGGCGCGGGACAGCCCAAGAGACCCAGTACTTC. Its translation is CASSRRGTAQETQYF. The rearrangement links TRBV23-1 to TRBJ2-5; tentative D call: TRBD1 (7 bases). TRBV23-1 is assigned to the ORF class and has an uncertain function. Trimming removed 5 bases from V and 1 base from J, with 14 bases in between. The CDR3 has 15 residues.

The chain has TRBV6-1 and TRBJ2-7, with a possible D match to TRBD2 (5 bases). CDR1 and CDR2 (germline): MNHNS, SASEGT. V was pared by 6 bases and J by 4 bases, with 7 bases between. The CDR3 is 11 amino acids. CDR3 amino acids: CASRRTYEQYF. The CDR3 nucleotides read TGTGCCAGCAGGAGGACTTACGAGCAGTACTTC.

In DNA, the CDR3 is TGCGCCAGCAGCTTGGGGGGGACAGGGGGCGCCGAGCAGTACTTC. Protein: CASSLGGTGGAEQYF. The chain combines TRBV5-1 with TRBJ2-7; 12 bases map to TRBD1. The CDR3 has 15 amino acids. V gave up 0 bases and J gave up 6 bases; unmatched junction bases: 4. The V gene's germline CDR1 is SGHRS and CDR2 YFSETQ.

Worth noting for this clone: One end of the junction is discordant with germline, which a read error may explain. CDR3 DNA: TGTGCCTGGAGTGTCTCGACAGGGATTCAGCCCCGGCATTTT. Its translation is CAWSVSTGIQPRHF. The V gene is TRBV30, the J gene TRBJ1-5; 7 bases match TRBD1. The CDR3 extends over 14 amino acids. Per the germline V gene, CDR1 is GTSNPN and CDR2 is SVGIG (reference sequence).

The chain combines TRBV10-3 with TRBJ1-1; D not certain. V lost 10 bases to trimming and J lost 1 base, with 13 bases between them. The length of the CDR3 is 13 residues. Germline V CDR1 and CDR2: ENHRY, SYGVKD. The CDR3, as DNA: TGTGCCACCTCGCTAGACGCGAACACTGAAGCTTTCTTT. Translation: CATSLDANTEAFF.

The genes are TRBV6-6 and TRBJ2-7; D unresolved. Between the trimmed V and J ends, which lost 4 bases and 0 bases, there was a span of 7 bases. From germline, CDR1 is MNHNY and CDR2 SVGAGI (reference sequence). CDR3 size: 13 residues. The CDR3: CASSLQSSYEQYF. In DNA, the CDR3 is TGTGCCAGCAGTTTACAGAGCTCCTACGAGCAGTACTTC.

The J gene is TRBJ1-6, the V gene TRBV6-1, with TRBD1 as a possible D gene (6 bases). CDR3 length: 13 residues. Trimming left V 4 bases short and J 10 bases short, with 11 bases between. In germline, CDR1 is MNHNS, CDR2 SASEGT. DNA for the CDR3: TGTGCCAGCAGTGCAGCAGGGGCCTCACCCCTCCACTTT. This codes for CASSAAGASPLHF.

V usage is TRBV11-2 and J usage is TRBJ2-3; 11 bases align to TRBD1. The CDR3 is made up of 19 amino acids. V shed 5 bases and J 7 bases; nucleotides not matched to a gene: 20. Germline loops: CDR1 SGHAT, CDR2 FQNNGV. For the CDR3, the DNA is TGTGCCAGCAGCACACCCGGAGCTTTCCCGGGACAGGGGGTAAATACGCAGTATTTT. Protein product: CASSTPGAFPGQGVNTQYF.